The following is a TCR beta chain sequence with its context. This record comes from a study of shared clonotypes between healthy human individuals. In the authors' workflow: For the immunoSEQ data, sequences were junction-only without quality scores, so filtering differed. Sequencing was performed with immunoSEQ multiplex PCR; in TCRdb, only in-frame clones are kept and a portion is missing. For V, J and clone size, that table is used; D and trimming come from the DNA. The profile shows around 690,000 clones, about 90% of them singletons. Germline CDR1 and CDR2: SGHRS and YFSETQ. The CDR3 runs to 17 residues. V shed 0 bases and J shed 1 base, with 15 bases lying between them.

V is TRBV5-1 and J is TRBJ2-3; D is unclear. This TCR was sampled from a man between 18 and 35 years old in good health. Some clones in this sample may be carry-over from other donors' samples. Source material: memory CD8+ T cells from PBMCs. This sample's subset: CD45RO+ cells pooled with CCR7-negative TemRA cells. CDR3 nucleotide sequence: TGCGCCAGCAGCTTGGGGCTACTCAGTCCCGGCACAGATACGCAGTATTTT. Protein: CASSLGLLSPGTDTQYF. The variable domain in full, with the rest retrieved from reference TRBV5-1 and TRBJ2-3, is KAGVTQTPRYLIKTRGQQVTLSCSPISGHRSVSWYQQTPGQGLQFLFEYFSETQRNKGNFPGRFSGRQFSNSRSEMNVSTLELGDSALYLCASSLGLLSPGTDTQYFGPGTRLTVL.